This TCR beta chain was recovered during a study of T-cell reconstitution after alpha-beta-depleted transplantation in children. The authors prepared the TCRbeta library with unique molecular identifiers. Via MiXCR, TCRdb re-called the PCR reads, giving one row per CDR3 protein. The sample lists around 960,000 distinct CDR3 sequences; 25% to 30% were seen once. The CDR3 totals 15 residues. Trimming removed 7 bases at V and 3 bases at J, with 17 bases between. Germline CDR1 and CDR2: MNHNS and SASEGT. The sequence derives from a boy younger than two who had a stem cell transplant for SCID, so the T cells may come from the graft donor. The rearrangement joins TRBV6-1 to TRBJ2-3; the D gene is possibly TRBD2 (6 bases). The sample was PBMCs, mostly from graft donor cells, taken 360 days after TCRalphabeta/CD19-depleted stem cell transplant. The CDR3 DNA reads TGTGCCAGCATCCCAGGCGGGGCCCAGACAGATACGCAGTATTTT. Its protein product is CASIPGGAQTDTQYF.